This T cell receptor (beta chain) was sequenced in a study of control samples from healthy donors and cancer patients. TCRdb keeps only in-frame clones here, not all; method: immunoSEQ multiplex PCR. The sample includes more than 100,000 clones, about nine tenths seen only once; the top ten take 7.8%. The material sequenced was blood. The source is a woman aged 18-35 years in good health.

Here the CDR3 DNA reads TGTGCCAGCAGCCTTGGACCCCGGGAGCAGTTCTTC. This gives the protein CASSLGPREQFF. The chain links TRBV6-2 or TRBV6-3 to TRBJ2-1; D is ambiguous. Germline CDR1 MNHEY, CDR2 SVGEGT. This CDR3 contains 12 residues. V shed 6 bases and J shed 10 bases, with 13 bases lying between them.